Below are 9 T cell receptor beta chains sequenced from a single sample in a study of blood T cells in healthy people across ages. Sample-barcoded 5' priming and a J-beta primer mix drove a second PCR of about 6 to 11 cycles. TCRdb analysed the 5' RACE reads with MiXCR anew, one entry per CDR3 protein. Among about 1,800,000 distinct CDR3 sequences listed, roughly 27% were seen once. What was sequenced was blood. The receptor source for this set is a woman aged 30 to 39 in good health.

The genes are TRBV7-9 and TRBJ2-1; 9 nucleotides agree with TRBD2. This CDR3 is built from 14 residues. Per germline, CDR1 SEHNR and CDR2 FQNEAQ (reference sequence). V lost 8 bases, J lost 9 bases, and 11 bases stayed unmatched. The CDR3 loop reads CASGAGGWRSEQFF. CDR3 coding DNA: TGTGCCAGCGGAGCGGGAGGCTGGAGAAGTGAGCAGTTCTTC.

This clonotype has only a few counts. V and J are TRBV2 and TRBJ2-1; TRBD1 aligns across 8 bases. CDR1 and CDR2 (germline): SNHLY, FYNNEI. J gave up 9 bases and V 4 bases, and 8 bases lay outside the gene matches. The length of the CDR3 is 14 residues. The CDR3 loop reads CASSVRTGIGEQFF. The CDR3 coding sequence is TGTGCCAGCAGTGTCAGGACAGGGATCGGTGAGCAGTTCTTC.

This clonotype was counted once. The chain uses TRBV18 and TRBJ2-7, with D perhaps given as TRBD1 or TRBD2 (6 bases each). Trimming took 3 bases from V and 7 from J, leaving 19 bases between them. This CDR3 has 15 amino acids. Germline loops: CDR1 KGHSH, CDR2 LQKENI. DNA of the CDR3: TGTGCCAGCTCACCCGATTTGGGGGGCAATGGTGAGCAGTACTTC. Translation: CASSPDLGGNGEQYF.

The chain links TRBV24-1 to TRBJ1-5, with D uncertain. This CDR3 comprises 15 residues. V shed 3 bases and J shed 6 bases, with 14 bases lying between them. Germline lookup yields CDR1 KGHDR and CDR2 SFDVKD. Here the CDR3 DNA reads TGTGCCACCAGTGATACGACGAAGCTGAGTCAGCCCCAGCATTTT. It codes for CATSDTTKLSQPQHF.

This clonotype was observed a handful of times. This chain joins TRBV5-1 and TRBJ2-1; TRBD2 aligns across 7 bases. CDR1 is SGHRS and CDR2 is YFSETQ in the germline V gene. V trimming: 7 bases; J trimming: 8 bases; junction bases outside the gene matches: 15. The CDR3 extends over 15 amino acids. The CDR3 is CASGGADRGVDEQFF. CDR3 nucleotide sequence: TGCGCCAGCGGTGGAGCTGATCGGGGGGTCGATGAGCAGTTCTTC. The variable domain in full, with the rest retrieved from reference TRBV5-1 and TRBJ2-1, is KAGVTQTPRYLIKTRGQQVTLSCSPISGHRSVSWYQQTPGQGLQFLFEYFSETQRNKGNFPGRFSGRQFSNSRSEMNVSTLELGDSALYLCASGGADRGVDEQFFGPGTRLTVL.

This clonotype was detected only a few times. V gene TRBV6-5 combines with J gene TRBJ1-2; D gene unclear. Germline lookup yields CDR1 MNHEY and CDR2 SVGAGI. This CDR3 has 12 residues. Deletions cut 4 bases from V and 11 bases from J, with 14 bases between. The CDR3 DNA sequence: TGTGCCAGCAGTTTTAATTCCGCCACATACACCTTC. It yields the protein CASSFNSATYTF.

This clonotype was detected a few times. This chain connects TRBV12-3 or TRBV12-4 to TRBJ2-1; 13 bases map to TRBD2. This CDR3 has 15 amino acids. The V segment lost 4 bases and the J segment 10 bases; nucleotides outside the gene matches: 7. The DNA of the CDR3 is TGTGCCAGCAGTTCAACTAGCGGGAGGGGAGGCGAGCAGTTCTTC. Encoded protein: CASSSTSGRGGEQFF.

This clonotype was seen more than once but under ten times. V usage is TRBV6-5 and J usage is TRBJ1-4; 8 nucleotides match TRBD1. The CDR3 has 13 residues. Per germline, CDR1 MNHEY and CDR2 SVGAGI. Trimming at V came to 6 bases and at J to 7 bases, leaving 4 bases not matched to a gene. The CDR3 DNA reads TGTGCCAGCAGGGACAGGGTGGGTGAAAAACTGTTTTTT. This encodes CASRDRVGEKLFF.

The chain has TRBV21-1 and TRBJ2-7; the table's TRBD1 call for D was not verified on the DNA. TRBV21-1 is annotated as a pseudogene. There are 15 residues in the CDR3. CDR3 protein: CASSIRDGSCYEQYF. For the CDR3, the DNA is TGTGCCAGCAGCATCCGGGACGGTTCTTGCTACGAGCAGTACTTC.